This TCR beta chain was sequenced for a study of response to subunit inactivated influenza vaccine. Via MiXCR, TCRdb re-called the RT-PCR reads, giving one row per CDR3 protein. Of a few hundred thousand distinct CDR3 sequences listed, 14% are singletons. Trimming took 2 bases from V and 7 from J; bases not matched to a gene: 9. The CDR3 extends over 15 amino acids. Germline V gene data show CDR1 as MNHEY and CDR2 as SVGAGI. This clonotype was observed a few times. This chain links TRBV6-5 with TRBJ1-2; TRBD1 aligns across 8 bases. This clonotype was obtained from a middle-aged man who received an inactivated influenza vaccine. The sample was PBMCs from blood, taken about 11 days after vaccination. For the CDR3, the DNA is TGTGCCAGCAGTTACCACCCCAGGGGGCGTAGTGGCTACACCTTC. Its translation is CASSYHPRGRSGYTF.